These 22 T cell receptor beta chains originate from one sample sequenced in a study of neurological immune-mediated disorders. MiXCR was run by TCRdb on the 5' RACE reads, yielding one entry per CDR3 protein. Here the sample spans 40,000 to 50,000 distinct CDR3 sequences, 10% being singletons. The sequencing input was PBMCs. The receptor set was obtained from a woman in her 40s with HTLV-1-associated myelopathy (HAM/TSP).

The table lists this clonotype with many counts. The genes are TRBV15 and TRBJ1-4; no firm D call. The CDR3 is 16 residues long. Per the germline V gene, CDR1 is LNHNV and CDR2 is YYDKDF (reference sequence). V lost 4 bases to trimming and J lost 0 bases, with 12 bases between them. CDR3 coding DNA: TGTGCCACCAGCATAAGCCGTTACGCAACTAATGAAAAACTGTTTTTT. Encoded protein: CATSISRYATNEKLFF.

This clonotype was counted many times. The chain has TRBV18 and TRBJ1-4, with 7 bases matching TRBD1. Germline-derived CDR1 and CDR2 are KGHSH and LQKENI. The CDR3 runs 13 residues. J gave up 12 bases and V 3 bases, and 7 bases lay outside the gene matches. CDR3 loop: CASSPEKQGQLFF. CDR3 nucleotide sequence: TGTGCCAGCTCACCCGAGAAACAGGGGCAACTGTTTTTT.

This clonotype was seen at least ten times. The J gene is TRBJ1-2, the V gene TRBV12-3 or TRBV12-4, with 8 bases aligning to TRBD1. Trimming at V came to 0 bases and at J to 0 bases, leaving 6 bases not matched to a gene. The length of the CDR3 is 17 residues. The CDR3: CASSLALTGASNYGYTF. CDR3 sequence (DNA): TGTGCCAGCAGTTTAGCTTTGACAGGGGCATCTAACTATGGCTACACCTTC.

There are many counts of this clonotype. The V and J genes are TRBV4-1 and TRBJ1-2; possibly TRBD1 for D (5 bases). CDR1 and CDR2 from the germline V gene are MGHRA and YSYEKL. Trimming stripped 1 base from V and 4 bases from J, with 16 bases between. There are 16 residues in the CDR3. CDR3 sequence: CASSQVEGLSRYGYTF. The CDR3 DNA is TGCGCCAGCAGCCAAGTCGAGGGGCTGTCCCGCTATGGCTACACCTTC.

V and J are TRBV11-2 and TRBJ1-5; D uncertain. V lost 1 base, J lost 4 bases, and 5 bases lay in between. Germline CDR1 and CDR2: SGHAT and FQNNGV. The CDR3 runs 13 residues. CDR3 coding DNA: TGTGCCAGCAGCTTAGCACAGAATCAGCCCCAGCATTTT. As protein: CASSLAQNQPQHF.

This clonotype was counted at least ten times. The CDR3 DNA reads TGCGCCAGCAGCTGGGGGGGAGTTGCGGCAGATACGCAGTATTTT. Amino acid sequence: CASSWGGVAADTQYF. The chain combines TRBV5-1 with TRBJ2-3, with 7 bases identical to TRBD2. This CDR3 is built from 15 residues. V lost 3 bases, J lost 4 bases, and 8 bases stayed unmatched. Germline V gene sequence: CDR1 SGHRS, CDR2 YFSETQ.

At least ten counts were recorded for this clonotype. V gene TRBV7-8 combines with J gene TRBJ1-1; 11 nucleotides agree with TRBD1. The junction had 6 bases not matched to a gene; V was cut back by 5 bases and J by 4 bases. Germline CDR1 SGHVS, CDR2 FQNEAQ. The CDR3 totals 15 residues. CDR3 bases: TGTGCCAGCAGCCCCCTTGGGACAGGGGGCACTGAAGCTTTCTTT. Its protein is CASSPLGTGGTEAFF. Based on the CDR3 plus reference TRBV7-8 and TRBJ1-1, the full variable domain is GAGVSQSPRYKVAKRGQDVALRCDPISGHVSLFWYQQALGQGPEFLTYFQNEAQLDKSGLPSDRFFAERPEGSVSTLKIQRTQQEDSAVYLCASSPLGTGGTEAFFGQGTRLTVV.

The sample holds a few counts of this clonotype. The chain combines TRBV2 with TRBJ1-2; D is possibly TRBD1 (5 bases). Germline CDR1 and CDR2: SNHLY and FYNNEI. V shed 11 bases and J shed 8 bases, with 15 bases lying between them. The CDR3 consists of 11 residues. CDR3 in amino acids: CAAGIGVGYTF. For the CDR3, the DNA is TGTGCCGCAGGGATAGGGGTGGGCTACACCTTC.

This clonotype was detected ten times or more. This chain joins TRBV6-1 and TRBJ1-5; D is ambiguous. The V gene's germline CDR1 is MNHNS and CDR2 SASEGT. The CDR3 runs to 14 residues. V shed 2 bases and J shed 7 bases, with 12 bases lying between them. Here the CDR3 DNA reads TGTGCCAGCAGTGAAAGCCACGGCGGCCAGCCCCAGCATTTT. Translating it yields CASSESHGGQPQHF.

This clonotype occurred many times. V is TRBV27 and J is TRBJ2-2, with D tentatively TRBD1 (6 bases). This CDR3 contains 13 residues. Looked up from germline, CDR1 is MNHEY and CDR2 is SMNVEV (reference sequence). The germline V and J ends were trimmed by 2 bases and 5 bases, with 6 bases remaining between them. Written as DNA, the CDR3 is TGTGCCAGCAGTTTAAGGGGGACCGGGGAGCTGTTTTTT. Translation gives CASSLRGTGELFF.

This clonotype was observed many times. The CDR3 nucleotides read TGTGCCAGCAGGGGACGGACAGGGGGAACCTACGAGCAGTACTTC. Its translation: CASRGRTGGTYEQYF. The chain couples TRBV12-3 or TRBV12-4 to TRBJ2-7; 10 positions agree with TRBD1. The J segment lost 2 bases and the V segment lost 6 bases, leaving 7 bases of the junction unmatched. The CDR3 has 15 residues.

This clonotype has more than one count but fewer than ten. The chain couples TRBV2 to TRBJ2-5; 9 positions match TRBD1. CDR1 and CDR2 from the germline V gene are SNHLY and FYNNEI. This CDR3 spans 15 amino acids. After removal of 7 bases from V and 4 bases from J, the junction contained 10 bases not matched to a gene. The CDR3 is CASTPLQGARETQYF. In DNA form, the CDR3 reads TGTGCCAGCACTCCCTTACAGGGGGCGAGAGAGACCCAGTACTTC.

This clonotype was seen repeatedly, ten times or more. This chain joins TRBV2 and TRBJ1-5; no firm D call. The germline V gene has CDR1 SNHLY and CDR2 FYNNEI. The V end lost 0 bases, the J end lost 7 bases, and 7 bases lay between the germline ends. The CDR3 is 13 amino acids. CDR3 in amino acids: CASSEAGGQPQHF. CDR3 DNA sequence: TGTGCCAGCAGTGAAGCCGGAGGGCAGCCCCAGCATTTT.

This clonotype was picked up many times. This chain connects TRBV7-6 to TRBJ2-7, with D perhaps TRBD1 (5 bases). The V gene lost 2 bases and the J gene lost 6 bases, with 11 bases spanning the gap. CDR1 is SGHVS, CDR2 FNYEAQ, per germline. CDR3 length: 13 residues. The CDR3 DNA is TGTGCCAGCAGCTTACCGCAGGGCGGCGAGCAGTACTTC. Protein sequence: CASSLPQGGEQYF.

At least ten counts were recorded for this clonotype. The chain couples TRBV7-2 to TRBJ2-3, with 9 bases identical to TRBD1. V lost 5 bases to trimming and J lost 8 bases; unmatched junction nucleotides: 14. This CDR3 comprises 16 residues. CDR1 and CDR2 (germline): SGHTA, FQGNSA. CDR3 DNA: TGTGCCAGCAGCGGCCGGGACAGGGTTTCGGAGAGTACGCAGTATTTT. Its protein is CASSGRDRVSESTQYF.

This clonotype was observed at least ten times. This rearrangement joins TRBV9 to TRBJ2-3; 8 positions agree with TRBD1. Germline V CDR1 and CDR2: SGDLS, YYNGEE. Trimming removed 4 bases from V and 2 bases from J; junction bases left unmatched: 9. The CDR3 has 16 amino acids. CDR3 in amino acids: CASSPPRTGPTDTQYF. The CDR3 nucleotides read TGTGCCAGCAGCCCGCCCCGGACAGGGCCCACAGATACGCAGTATTTT.

Many counts were recorded for this clonotype. The chain links TRBV7-8 to TRBJ2-7, with 9 bases that match TRBD2. CDR1 and CDR2 (germline): SGHVS, FQNEAQ. This CDR3 comprises 16 residues. Unmatched junction bases numbered 9, after V lost 5 bases and J lost 1 base. This CDR3 reads CASSPSGLASSYEQYF. The CDR3 DNA follows: TGTGCCAGCAGCCCCTCCGGACTAGCGTCTTCCTACGAGCAGTACTTC.

This clonotype was detected ten times or more. The chain employs TRBV14 and TRBJ2-7; D is possibly TRBD1 (6 bases). The CDR3 contains 13 residues. The germline gives CDR1 SGHDN, CDR2 FVKESK. The germline V and J ends were trimmed by 0 bases and 7 bases, with 10 bases remaining between them. In DNA form, the CDR3 reads TGTGCCAGCAGCCAAGATTGGGGGCGAGAGCAGTACTTC. Its translation is CASSQDWGREQYF. The full variable domain, rest sourced from reference TRBV14 and TRBJ2-7, is EAGVTQFPSHSVIEKGQTVTLRCDPISGHDNLYWYRRVMGKEIKFLLHFVKESKQDESGMPNNRFLAERTGGTYSTLKVQPAELEDSGVYFCASSQDWGREQYFGPGTRLTVT.

In its sample, this clonotype was seen many times. V usage is TRBV4-1 and J usage is TRBJ1-2; D unresolved. The germline V gene encodes CDR1 MGHRA and CDR2 YSYEKL. The V and J ends lost 0 bases and 4 bases respectively, with 9 bases between them. The length of the CDR3 is 14 residues. DNA for the CDR3: TGCGCCAGCAGCCAAGATGAGGGTATCTATGGCTACACCTTC. Protein sequence: CASSQDEGIYGYTF.

This clonotype was detected ten times or more. The chain carries TRBV6-2 or TRBV6-3 and TRBJ2-2, with a weak D call TRBD1 (6 bases). The CDR3 is made up of 17 amino acids. CDR1 MNHEY and CDR2 SVGEGT come from the germline V gene. V dropped 2 bases and J dropped 0 bases, with 13 bases sitting between them. CDR3 loop: CASSYPTGPANTGELFF. The CDR3 DNA sequence: TGTGCCAGCAGTTACCCGACAGGACCAGCGAACACCGGGGAGCTGTTTTTT.

This clonotype was seen repeatedly, ten times or more. The chain recombines TRBV12-3 or TRBV12-4 with TRBJ2-3, with D tentatively TRBD1 or TRBD2 (6 bases each). The CDR3 is 16 amino acids. V lost 1 base, J lost 1 base, and 12 bases lay in between. The CDR3 sequence: CASSLDLGGGTDTQYF. CDR3 DNA: TGTGCCAGCAGTTTAGATCTGGGGGGCGGCACAGATACGCAGTATTTT.

At least ten counts were recorded for this clonotype. The V call is TRBV5-1, the J call TRBJ2-3; 15 nucleotides agree with TRBD2. Germline loops: CDR1 SGHRS, CDR2 YFSETQ. The J segment lost 3 bases and the V segment lost 0 bases, leaving 2 bases of the junction unmatched. This CDR3 spans 17 amino acids. The CDR3 coding sequence is TGCGCCAGCAGCTTGGATGGGACTAGCGGGGGGACAGATACGCAGTATTTT. Residues: CASSLDGTSGGTDTQYF. Looking up the rest from reference TRBV5-1 and TRBJ2-3 gives the full variable domain: KAGVTQTPRYLIKTRGQQVTLSCSPISGHRSVSWYQQTPGQGLQFLFEYFSETQRNKGNFPGRFSGRQFSNSRSEMNVSTLELGDSALYLCASSLDGTSGGTDTQYFGPGTRLTVL.